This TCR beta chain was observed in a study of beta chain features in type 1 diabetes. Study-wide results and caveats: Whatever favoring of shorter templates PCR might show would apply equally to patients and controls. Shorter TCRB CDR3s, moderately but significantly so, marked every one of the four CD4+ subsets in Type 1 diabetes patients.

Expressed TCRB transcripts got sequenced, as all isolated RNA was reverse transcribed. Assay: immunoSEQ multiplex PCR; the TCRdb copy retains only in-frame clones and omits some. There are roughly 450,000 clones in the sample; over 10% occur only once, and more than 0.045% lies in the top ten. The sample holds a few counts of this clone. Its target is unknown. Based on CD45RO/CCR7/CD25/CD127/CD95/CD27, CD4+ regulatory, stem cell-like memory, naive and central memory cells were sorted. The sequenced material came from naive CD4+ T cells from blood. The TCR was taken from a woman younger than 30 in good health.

As DNA, the CDR3 is TGCGCCAGCAGCCAAGCGTGGGACAGGGTGAATGAGCAGTTCTTC. As protein: CASSQAWDRVNEQFF. The V gene is TRBV4-3, the J gene TRBJ2-1, with TRBD1 matching 9 bases. The CDR3 extends over 15 amino acids. CDR1 and CDR2 from the germline V gene are LGHNA and YSLEER. With V trimmed by 1 base and J by 7 bases, 5 bases remained unmatched.